The next 17 T cell receptor beta chains were all read from a single sample in a study of blood T cell repertoires in COVID-19 (dated by TCRdb to the early 2020s). Libraries were constructed by the immunoSEQ multiplex PCR assay. TCRdb took over this immuneACCESS table, retaining in-frame rearrangements with V and J assigned. Such tables are incomplete; in checked studies, under half of the missing clones stem from an unresolved V gene, and the remainder is unexplained. This sample holds 270,000 or so clones; about nine tenths were observed only once. The top ten constitute around 10% of the sample. Material: peripheral blood. The receptors come from a woman in her 30s with COVID-19, enrolled during active disease.

This sequence joins TRBV25-1 and TRBJ1-2; D unclear. Germline values: CDR1 MGHDK, CDR2 SYGVNS. CDR3 length equals 12 residues. The V and J ends lost 8 bases and 5 bases respectively, with 12 bases between them. The CDR3 nucleotides read TGTGCCAGCCGGGGAACCGATTATGGCTACACCTTC. Amino acid sequence: CASRGTDYGYTF.

This clone was seen just once. The V call is TRBV4-2, the J call TRBJ2-3; possibly TRBD2 for D (5 bases). Trimming stripped 0 bases from V and 3 bases from J, with 13 bases between. Looked up from germline, CDR1 is LGHNA and CDR2 is YNFKEQ. The CDR3 is 16 amino acids. The DNA for the CDR3 is TGTGCCAGCAGCCAAGATCCCCTAGCCGGGACAGATACGCAGTATTTT. Encoded protein: CASSQDPLAGTDTQYF.

This rearrangement joins TRBV6-4 to TRBJ1-2; perhaps TRBD1 as D (6 bases). V lost 10 bases and J lost 4, with 22 bases in between. The length of the CDR3 is 15 residues. CDR1 is MRHNA, CDR2 SNTAGT, per germline. This chain's CDR3 is CATQGYSPSGYGYTF. The CDR3 nucleotides are TGTGCCACTCAGGGGTACAGTCCCTCGGGCTATGGCTACACCTTC.

This chain connects TRBV7-9 to TRBJ1-1; D remains ambiguous. Trimming took off 8 bases at V and 7 bases at J, with 11 bases between the two ends. The germline gives CDR1 SEHNR, CDR2 FQNEAQ (reference sequence). CDR3 length equals 11 residues. The DNA for the CDR3 is TGTGCCAGCGGGTCCGGGGTTGAAGCTTTCTTT. It is translated as CASGSGVEAFF.

This chain links TRBV13 with TRBJ1-6, with TRBD1 as a possible D gene (6 bases). Trimming removed 7 bases at V and 7 bases at J, with 17 bases between. The CDR3 is 15 amino acids. Looked up from germline, CDR1 is PRHDT and CDR2 is FYEKMQ (reference sequence). CDR3: CASTRPGHPNSPLHF. CDR3 DNA sequence: TGTGCCAGCACCCGTCCGGGACATCCAAATTCACCCCTCCACTTT.

The rearrangement links TRBV3-1 (or the pseudogene TRBV3-2) to TRBJ2-7; D is unclear. CDR3 size: 13 residues. V was shortened by 1 base and J by 9 bases, with 13 bases between the two germline ends. CDR1 and CDR2 (germline): LGHDT, YNNKEL (reference sequence). The CDR3 nucleotides are TGTGCCAGCAGCCAAGGCCCCGACCTAGGGCAGTACTTC. It translates to CASSQGPDLGQYF.

V gene TRBV9 combines with J gene TRBJ1-2; 7 positions match TRBD1. The CDR3 has 14 amino acids. The ends lost 4 bases at V and 6 bases at J; junction bases unmatched: 9. Germline V lookup: CDR1 SGDLS, CDR2 YYNGEE. The CDR3 coding sequence is TGTGCCAGCAGCCCCCAGGGGGGTTTAGATGGCTACACCTTC. This sequence encodes CASSPQGGLDGYTF.

This chain uses TRBV23-1 with TRBJ1-4, with a possible D match to TRBD1 (5 bases). TRBV23-1 carries the ORF label, with uncertain function. The V end lost 4 bases, the J end lost 4 bases, and 13 bases lay between the germline ends. The CDR3 length is 15 residues. CDR3 DNA: TGCGCCAGCAGTCCTCCATCAGGGTATAATGAAAAACTGTTTTTT. Its translation is CASSPPSGYNEKLFF.

The rearrangement uses TRBV5-4 and TRBJ1-4; D unclear. The CDR3 consists of 14 residues. V lost 1 base to trimming and J lost 3 bases, with 7 bases between them. CDR1 is SGHNT and CDR2 is YYREEE in the germline V gene (reference sequence). The CDR3 DNA is TGTGCCAGCAGCTTGAATTTAGCTAATGAAAAACTGTTTTTT. Protein sequence: CASSLNLANEKLFF.

The gene calls are TRBV10-2 and TRBJ1-1; 7 nucleotides match TRBD1. This CDR3 has 16 amino acids. Germline V gives CDR1 WSHSY, CDR2 SAAADI. Germline trimming cut 0 bases from V and 3 bases from J; bases unmatched to any gene: 7. CDR3 DNA: TGCGCCAGCAGTGAGTCGAGTTGGGGACAGTACACTGAAGCTTTCTTT. It translates to CASSESSWGQYTEAFF.

The chain couples TRBV6-1 to TRBJ1-5; D not certain. There are 15 residues in the CDR3. Germline-derived CDR1 and CDR2 are MNHNS and SASEGT. V was trimmed by 1 base and J by 3 bases, leaving 10 bases between them. The CDR3 is CASSEEIGLNQPQHF. CDR3 coding DNA: TGTGCCAGCAGTGAAGAGATCGGACTCAATCAGCCCCAGCATTTT.

The genes are TRBV21-1 and TRBJ1-6; the D call of TRBD1 is as the table states it, not checked on the DNA. TRBV21-1 is described as a pseudogene. This CDR3 spans 16 amino acids. In DNA, the CDR3 is TGTGCCAGCAGCTCGCGTAACAGGGGTTTGCATTCACCCCTCCACTTT. Residues: CASSSRNRGLHSPLHF.

The rearrangement joins TRBV10-3 to TRBJ1-2; 7 bases are a match to TRBD1. Germline values: CDR1 ENHRY, CDR2 SYGVKD. This CDR3 contains 12 residues. J gave up 8 bases and V 7 bases, and 7 bases lay outside the gene matches. CDR3 DNA sequence: TGTGCCATCACGGGCAGGGGGGAAGGCTACACCTTC. The encoded protein is CAITGRGEGYTF.

The chain combines TRBV15 with TRBJ1-2; 7 bases line up with TRBD1. V trimming: 5 bases; J trimming: 5 bases; junction bases outside the gene matches: 11. This CDR3 is 15 amino acids long. Germline CDR1 LNHNV, CDR2 YYDKDF (reference sequence). CDR3 protein: CATSEETGTGYGYTF. In nucleotides, the CDR3 is TGTGCCACCAGCGAGGAGACAGGGACGGGATATGGCTACACCTTC.

This clone was recorded many times. This sequence joins TRBV28 and TRBJ2-7, with 7 bases lining up with TRBD1. After removal of 6 bases from V and 2 bases from J, the junction contained 10 bases not matched to a gene. Germline lookup yields CDR1 MDHEN and CDR2 SYDVKM. The CDR3 has 15 residues. The DNA of the CDR3 is TGTGCCAGCAGACGAGGACAGGTGGTAACCTACGAGCAGTACTTC. Translation gives CASRRGQVVTYEQYF.

In DNA form, the CDR3 reads TGTGCCAGCAGCAACGACTACCCCGGCCAACAGCGGTGTCTGATTACCTACGAGCAGTACTTC. As protein: CASSNDYPGQQRCLITYEQYF. V and J are TRBV21-1 and TRBJ2-7; TRBD2 is the table's D call, not checked against the DNA. TRBV21-1 is labeled a pseudogene. This CDR3 spans 21 amino acids.

J is TRBJ2-7 and V is TRBV7-9; 7 bases map to TRBD1. This CDR3 has 15 residues. Looked up from germline, CDR1 is SEHNR and CDR2 is FQNEAQ (reference sequence). The ends lost 2 bases at V and 3 bases at J; junction bases unmatched: 7. The CDR3 DNA follows: TGTGCCAGCAGCTTAAGTCTGGGACAGAACTACGAGCAGTACTTC. This translates into CASSLSLGQNYEQYF.